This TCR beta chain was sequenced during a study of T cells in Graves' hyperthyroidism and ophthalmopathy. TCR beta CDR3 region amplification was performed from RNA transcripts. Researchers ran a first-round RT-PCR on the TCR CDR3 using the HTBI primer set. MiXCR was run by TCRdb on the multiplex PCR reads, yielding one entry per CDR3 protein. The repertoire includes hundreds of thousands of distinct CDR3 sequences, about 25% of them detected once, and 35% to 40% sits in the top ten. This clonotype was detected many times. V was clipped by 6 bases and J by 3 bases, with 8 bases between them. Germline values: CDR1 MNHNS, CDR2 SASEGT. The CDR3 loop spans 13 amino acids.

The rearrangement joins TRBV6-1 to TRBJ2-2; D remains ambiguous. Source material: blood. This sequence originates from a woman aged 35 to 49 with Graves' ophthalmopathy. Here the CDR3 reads CASRAYHTGELFF. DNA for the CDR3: TGTGCCAGCAGGGCATACCACACCGGGGAGCTGTTTTTT.